The clone carrying this T cell receptor beta chain was recorded once. Nominal health characterized the donors when sampled, though unrecorded immune exposures were likely. The data are from a study of cytomegalovirus exposure and HLA in healthy donors. Study as a whole: In an earlier analysis, 90 million to 120 million unique TCR beta sequences were found from about 179 million T cells. An early data release held some 85 million unique TCRs from HLA-typed donors.

PCR amplification relied on 60 Vbeta primers (plus 13 Jbeta primers). Profiled with immunoSEQ multiplex PCR; TCRdb holds only in-frame clones, not every one. The repertoire holds about 170,000 clones, with under 80% as singletons. This TCR derives from a female donor in good health and CMV-seronegative. The sample comprised PBMCs.

CDR3 loop: CASSLGTGTSYEQYF. CDR3 nucleotides: TGTGCCAGCAGCTTGGGGACAGGGACCTCCTACGAGCAGTACTTC. V usage is TRBV5-4 and J usage is TRBJ2-7; 8 bases are a match to TRBD1. Per the germline V gene, CDR1 is SGHNT and CDR2 is YYREEE (reference sequence). This CDR3 spans 15 amino acids. V gave up 0 bases and J gave up 0 bases; unmatched junction bases: 2.